This TCR beta chain was obtained from a study of blood T cell repertoires in COVID-19. Looking at the study overall: Material from acute and convalescent COVID-19 was sourced from the United States, Italy and Spain.

Under the authors' procedure: Quantification of nucleated cells was approximated via reference gene primer amplification. Using immunoSEQ multiplex PCR, the repertoire was profiled, and TCRdb retains in-frame clones only, with some absent. The D gene and trimming were derived from the DNA, and the V and J assignments and clone size from that table. The repertoire holds some 83,000 clones, approximately 75% seen once, with approximately 15% in the top ten. V shed 0 bases and J shed 6 bases, with 9 bases lying between them. Germline V gene lookup returns CDR1 SGHRS and CDR2 YFSETQ. The CDR3 contains 13 residues.

The receptor was isolated from a woman of 80 years or more with acute or convalescent COVID-19. The source material was peripheral blood. This chain uses TRBV5-1 with TRBJ1-1, with D maybe TRBD1 (5 bases). The CDR3 DNA sequence: TGCGCCAGCAGCTTGGGGGGCGGAGCTGAAGCTTTCTTT. Protein sequence: CASSLGGGAEAFF.